This TCR beta chain was identified during a study of blood T cell repertoires in COVID-19 (dated by TCRdb to about 2020). For the study in its entirety: Samples covering the acute and convalescent phases of COVID-19 were provided by collaborators in the United States, Italy and Spain. The prospective study material was composed of cDNA or gDNA derived from T cells, B-cell-depleted T cells, or PBMCs. Deeply sampled blood TCRbeta repertoires from subjects exposed to, actively infected with, or recovered from COVID-19 were included in the dataset. The repertoires were released in a freely available public database intended as a resource for research on the immune response to SARS-CoV-2. The samples were drawn from the first 160 participants of the ongoing ImmuneRACE study and from 1,254 subjects provided by 6 global collaborators. The sample metadata nearly always contained a de-identified subject ID, COVID-19 status, age in years and sex. Where available, HLA class I and class II types were obtained from metadata supplied by the sample provider rather than from assay-based typing. Results the study describes overall, beyond this receptor: The amount of clinical and demographic metadata varied by source and participant and was provided uncurated.

Collaborating institutions collected whole blood in K2EDTA tubes following their own protocols. For TCRbeta analysis, collaborator samples were shipped as frozen whole blood, as isolated PBMCs, or as DNA extracted from either sample type. As to this clone: Its antigen target is currently unknown. Base qualities were left out, and no much larger clone turns up one base away.

The immunoSEQ Assay, a bias-controlled multiplex PCR, was used to amplify TCRbeta CDR3 regions from genomic DNA. In the source study's methods: Within the assay, amplification of reference gene primers was used to estimate how many nucleated cells each sample contained. To quantify the absolute abundance of each unique TCRbeta CDR3 rearrangement, sequence reads were collapsed and filtered. For each sample, productive Simpson clonality was calculated as the square root of Simpson's diversity index across productive rearrangements. TCRdb retrieved this table from immuneACCESS and kept in-frame rearrangements only. Not all clones are present; in checked studies, unresolved V genes account for under half, and no reason is known for the remainder. The DNA was the basis for D and trimming; V, J and clone size are from that table. A total of some 98,000 clones appear in this sample, 80% of them only once. The ten top clones hold around 20% of the sample.

Trimming leaves V shorter by 5 bases and J shorter by 2 bases, with the junction holding 0 bases beyond the gene matches. Reading from cysteine to phenylalanine, the CDR3 counts 14 amino acids. Solely the CDR3 DNA is kept, with 42 bases framed from the first base. The germline V gene encodes CDR1 LNHDA and CDR2 SQIVND (reference sequence). This sequence was found in a human donor in a cohort sampled during active COVID-19. Sequenced input: peripheral blood. The rearrangement joined TRBV19 to TRBJ1-5; the central 10 bases match TRBD1. The DNA sequence is given as TGTGCCAGTAGTGGACAGGGGGGCAATCAGCCCCAGCATTTT. It specifies CASSGQGGNQPQHF.